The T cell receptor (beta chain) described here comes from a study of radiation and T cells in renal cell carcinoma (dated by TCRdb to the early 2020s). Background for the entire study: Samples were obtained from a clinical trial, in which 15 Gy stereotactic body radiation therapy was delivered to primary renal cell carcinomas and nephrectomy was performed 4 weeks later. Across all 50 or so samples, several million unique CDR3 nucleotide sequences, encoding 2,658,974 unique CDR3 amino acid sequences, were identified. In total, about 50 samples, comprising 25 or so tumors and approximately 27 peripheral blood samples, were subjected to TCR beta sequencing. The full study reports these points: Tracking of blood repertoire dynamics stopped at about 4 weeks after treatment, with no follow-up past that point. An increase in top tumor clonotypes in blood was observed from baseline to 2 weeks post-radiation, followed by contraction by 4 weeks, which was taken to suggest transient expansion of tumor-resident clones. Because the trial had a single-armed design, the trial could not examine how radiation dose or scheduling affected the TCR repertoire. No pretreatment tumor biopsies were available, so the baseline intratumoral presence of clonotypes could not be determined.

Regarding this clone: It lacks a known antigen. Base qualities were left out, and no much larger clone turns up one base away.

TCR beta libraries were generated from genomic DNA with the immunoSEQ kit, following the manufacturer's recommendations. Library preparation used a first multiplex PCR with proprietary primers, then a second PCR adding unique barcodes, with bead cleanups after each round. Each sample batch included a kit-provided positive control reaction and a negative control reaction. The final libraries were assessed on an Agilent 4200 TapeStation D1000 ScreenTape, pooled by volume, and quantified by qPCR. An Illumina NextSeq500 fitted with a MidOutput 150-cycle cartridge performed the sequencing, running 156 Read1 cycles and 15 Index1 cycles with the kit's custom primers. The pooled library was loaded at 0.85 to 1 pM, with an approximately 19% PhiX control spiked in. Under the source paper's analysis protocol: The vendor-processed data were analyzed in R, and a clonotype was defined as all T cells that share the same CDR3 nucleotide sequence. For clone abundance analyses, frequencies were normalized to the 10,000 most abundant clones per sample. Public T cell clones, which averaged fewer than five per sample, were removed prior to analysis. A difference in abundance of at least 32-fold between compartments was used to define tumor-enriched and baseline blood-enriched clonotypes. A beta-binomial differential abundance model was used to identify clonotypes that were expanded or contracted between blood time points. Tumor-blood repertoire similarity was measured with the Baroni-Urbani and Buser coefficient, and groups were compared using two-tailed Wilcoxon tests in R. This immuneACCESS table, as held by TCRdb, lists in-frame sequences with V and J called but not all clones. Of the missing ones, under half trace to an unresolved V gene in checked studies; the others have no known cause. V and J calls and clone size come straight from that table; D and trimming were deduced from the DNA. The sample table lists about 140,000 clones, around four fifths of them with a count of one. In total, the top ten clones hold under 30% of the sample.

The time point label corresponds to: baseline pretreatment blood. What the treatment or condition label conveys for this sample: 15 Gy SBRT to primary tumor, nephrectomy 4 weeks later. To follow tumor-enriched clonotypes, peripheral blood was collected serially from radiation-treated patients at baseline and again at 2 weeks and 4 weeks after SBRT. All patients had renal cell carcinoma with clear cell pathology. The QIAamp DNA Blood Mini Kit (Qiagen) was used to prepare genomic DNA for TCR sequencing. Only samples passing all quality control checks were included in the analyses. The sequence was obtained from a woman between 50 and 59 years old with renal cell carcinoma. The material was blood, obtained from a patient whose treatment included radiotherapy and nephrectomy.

The CDR3 here reads CASSEGPKAGELFF. The DNA sequence reads TGTGCCAGCAGTGAGGGTCCCAAGGCCGGGGAGCTGTTTTTT. The rearrangement combines TRBV6-4 with TRBJ2-2, with no confident D gene call. Relative to germline, V is 3 bases shorter and J is 6 bases shorter, with 11 bases between their ends. The CDR3 sequence holds 14 residues, the cysteine and phenylalanine included. The only DNA kept is the CDR3, 42 bases in frame from the first base. The germline V gene gives CDR1 as MRHNA and CDR2 as SNTAGT.